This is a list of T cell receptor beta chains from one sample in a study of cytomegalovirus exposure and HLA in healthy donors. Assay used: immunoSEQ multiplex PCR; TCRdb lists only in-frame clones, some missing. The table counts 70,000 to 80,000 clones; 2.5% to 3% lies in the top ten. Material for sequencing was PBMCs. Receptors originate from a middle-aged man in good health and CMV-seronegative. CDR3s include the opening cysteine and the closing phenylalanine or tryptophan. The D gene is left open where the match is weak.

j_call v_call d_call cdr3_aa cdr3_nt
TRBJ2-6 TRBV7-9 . CASSLGGAGANVLTF TGTGCCAGCAGCTTAGGGGGAGCTGGGGCCAACGTCCTGACTTTC
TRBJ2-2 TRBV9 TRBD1 CASSVRQGGTGELFF TGTGCCAGCAGCGTAAGACAGGGTGGCACCGGGGAGCTGTTTTTT
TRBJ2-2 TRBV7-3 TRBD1 CASSWGTGGTGELFF TGTGCCAGCAGCTGGGGGACAGGGGGCACCGGGGAGCTGTTTTTT
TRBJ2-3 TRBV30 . CAWAGVPSTDTQYF TGTGCCTGGGCAGGGGTCCCCAGCACAGATACGCAGTATTTT
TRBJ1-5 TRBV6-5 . CASSYRTGSNQPQHF TGTGCCAGCAGTTACCGTACAGGGAGCAATCAGCCCCAGCATTTT
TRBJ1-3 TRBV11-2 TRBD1 CASSSLGQGVGNTIYF TGTGCCAGCAGTTCCCTCGGACAGGGGGTGGGAAACACCATATATTTT
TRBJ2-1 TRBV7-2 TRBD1 CASSSGQGGEQFF TGTGCCAGCAGCTCCGGACAGGGAGGTGAGCAGTTCTTC
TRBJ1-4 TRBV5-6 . CASSLDRTDEKLFF TGTGCCAGCAGCTTAGACAGGACGGATGAAAAACTGTTTTTT
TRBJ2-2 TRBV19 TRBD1 CATHKGQANTGELFF TGTGCCACCCACAAGGGACAGGCGAACACCGGGGAGCTGTTTTTT
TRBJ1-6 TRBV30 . CAWSVQGNSPLHF TGTGCCTGGAGTGTACAGGGTAATTCACCCCTCCACTTT
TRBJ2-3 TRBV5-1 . CASSSLRVGTDTQYF TGCGCCAGCAGCTCATTGCGGGTCGGGACAGATACGCAGTATTTT
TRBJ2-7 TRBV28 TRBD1 CASSRQGHTYEQYF TGTGCCAGCAGTAGACAGGGGCACACCTACGAGCAGTACTTC
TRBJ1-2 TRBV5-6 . CASSGLGGAYGYTF TGTGCCAGCAGCGGGCTAGGGGGGGCCTATGGCTACACCTTC
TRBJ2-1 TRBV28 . CASSSRRGNAGEQFF TGTGCCAGCAGTTCTCGTAGGGGAAATGCGGGGGAGCAGTTCTTC
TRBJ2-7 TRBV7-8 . CASSLDGGLYEQYF TGTGCCAGCAGCTTAGACGGAGGGCTCTACGAGCAGTACTTC
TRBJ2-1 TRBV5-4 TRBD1 CASSTGPDRGRDEQFF TGTGCCAGCAGCACTGGACCGGACAGGGGTAGAGATGAGCAGTTCTTC
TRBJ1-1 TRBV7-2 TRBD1 CASSLGTGDTEAFF TGTGCCAGCAGCTTAGGGACAGGGGACACTGAAGCTTTCTTT
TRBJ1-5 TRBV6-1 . CASKYGTQDIAPQHF TGTGCCAGCAAGTACGGGACTCAAGATATCGCCCCCCAGCATTTT
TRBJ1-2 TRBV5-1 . CASSLEGRVDYGYTF TGCGCCAGCAGCTTGGAGGGGAGGGTAGACTATGGCTACACCTTC
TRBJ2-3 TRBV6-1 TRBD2 CASKGLAGVQDTQYF TGTGCCAGCAAGGGACTAGCGGGGGTTCAAGATACGCAGTATTTT
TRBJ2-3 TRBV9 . CASSARWGVNTDTQYF TGTGCCAGCAGCGCCCGGTGGGGGGTAAACACAGATACGCAGTATTTT
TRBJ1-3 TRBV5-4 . CASSPDLTGSGNTIYF TGTGCCAGCAGCCCTGACCTGACGGGCTCTGGAAACACCATATATTTT
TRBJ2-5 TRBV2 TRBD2 CASSGAGGRQETQYF TGTGCCAGCAGTGGGGCGGGGGGTAGACAAGAGACCCAGTACTTC
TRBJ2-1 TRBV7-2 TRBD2 CASSQRGGRFSEQFF TGTGCCAGCAGCCAGCGGGGGGGCCGGTTTAGTGAGCAGTTCTTC
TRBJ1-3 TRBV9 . CASSAGGRYSGNTIYF TGTGCCAGCAGCGCCGGGGGACGGTACTCTGGAAACACCATATATTTT
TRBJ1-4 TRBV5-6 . CASSPDRAWGTNEKLFF TGTGCCAGCAGCCCGGACAGAGCATGGGGAACTAATGAAAAACTGTTTTTT
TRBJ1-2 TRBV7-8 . CASSLAGVYGYTF TGTGCCAGCAGCTTAGCAGGGGTCTATGGCTACACCTTC
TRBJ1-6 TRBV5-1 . CASSLGGGDGSPLHF TGCGCCAGCAGCTTGGGTGGAGGGGACGGGTCACCCCTCCACTTT
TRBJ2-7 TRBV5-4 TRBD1 CASSPNRGSVYEQYF TGTGCCAGCAGCCCCAACAGGGGATCGGTATACGAGCAGTACTTC